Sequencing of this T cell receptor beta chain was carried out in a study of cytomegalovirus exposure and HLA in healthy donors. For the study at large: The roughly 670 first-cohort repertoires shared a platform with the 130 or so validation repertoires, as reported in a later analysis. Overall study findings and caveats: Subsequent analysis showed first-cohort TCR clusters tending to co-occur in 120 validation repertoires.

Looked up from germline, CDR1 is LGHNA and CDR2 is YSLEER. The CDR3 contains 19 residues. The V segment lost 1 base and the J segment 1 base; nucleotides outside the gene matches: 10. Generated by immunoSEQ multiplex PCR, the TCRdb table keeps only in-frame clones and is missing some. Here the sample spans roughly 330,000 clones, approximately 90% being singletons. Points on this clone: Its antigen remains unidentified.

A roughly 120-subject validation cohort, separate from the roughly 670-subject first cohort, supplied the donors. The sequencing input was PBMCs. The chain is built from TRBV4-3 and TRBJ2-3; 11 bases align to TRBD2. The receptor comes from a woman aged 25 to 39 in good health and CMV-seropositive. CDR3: CASSQGLAGTNRGTDTQYF. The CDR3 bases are TGCGCCAGCAGCCAAGGACTAGCGGGAACAAACAGGGGCACAGATACGCAGTATTTT.